The 9 T cell receptor beta chains reported below all come from one sample, sequenced in a study of cytomegalovirus exposure and HLA in healthy donors. Vbeta (60) and Jbeta (13) primers were used in the PCR. Profiled with immunoSEQ multiplex PCR; TCRdb holds only in-frame clones, not every one. The sample lists about 130,000 clones, roughly four fifths occurring once. What was sequenced was PBMCs. The receptor set was obtained from a woman aged 40-49 years in good health and CMV-seropositive.

The chain uses TRBV4-3 and TRBJ2-2; 9 bases map to TRBD1. J was trimmed by 5 bases and V by 0 bases; bases with no gene match: 10. The V gene's germline CDR1 is LGHNA and CDR2 YSLEER. The CDR3 is 18 residues long. CDR3 loop: CASSQETGTGIGTGELFF. The CDR3 bases are TGCGCCAGCAGCCAAGAAACCGGGACAGGGATAGGAACCGGGGAGCTGTTTTTT.

The chain carries TRBV30 and TRBJ1-2, with D perhaps matching TRBD1 (5 bases). Trimming pared 1 base from V and 0 bases from J, leaving 9 bases between. The length of the CDR3 is 14 residues. Germline CDR1 is GTSNPN and CDR2 is SVGIG (reference sequence). CDR3 region: CAWSEGLSNYGYTF. The CDR3, as DNA: TGTGCCTGGAGTGAGGGGCTGTCTAACTATGGCTACACCTTC. The full variable domain, in which reference TRBV30 and TRBJ1-2 provide the parts outside the CDR3, is SQTIHQWPATLVQPVGSPLSLECTVEGTSNPNLYWYRQAAGRGLQLLFYSVGIGQISSEVPQNLSASRPQDRQFILSSKKLLLSDSGFYLCAWSEGLSNYGYTFGSGTRLTVV.

The V and J genes are TRBV10-3 and TRBJ2-5; TRBD2 might be the D (5 bases). Per the germline V gene, CDR1 is ENHRY and CDR2 is SYGVKD. The length of the CDR3 is 14 residues. Trimming stripped 7 bases from V and 5 bases from J, with 17 bases between. The CDR3 sequence is CAITPTKLGETQYF. Here the CDR3 DNA reads TGTGCCATCACCCCGACTAAGCTCGGGGAGACCCAGTACTTC.

The chain has TRBV19 and TRBJ2-2, with D maybe TRBD2 (5 bases). V gave up 1 base and J gave up 1 base, with 7 bases separating them. Per germline, CDR1 LNHDA and CDR2 SQIVND (reference sequence). The CDR3 consists of 15 residues. This CDR3 reads CASSIGGGNTGELFF. The CDR3 bases are TGTGCCAGTAGTATAGGAGGAGGGAACACCGGGGAGCTGTTTTTT.

The CDR3 bases are TGTGCCAGCACCAGGGGGAATCAGCCCCAGCATTTT. This gives the protein CASTRGNQPQHF. The V gene is TRBV2, the J gene TRBJ1-5; 7 nucleotides agree with TRBD1. Trimming took 7 bases from V and 4 from J; bases not matched to a gene: 1. The CDR3 consists of 12 residues. Per germline, CDR1 SNHLY and CDR2 FYNNEI.

V usage is TRBV27 and J usage is TRBJ2-1, with D possibly TRBD2 on 6 matching bases. CDR3 length: 14 residues. Trimming shortened V by 2 bases and J by 8 bases, and 13 bases separated the two germline ends. Germline V gene sequence: CDR1 MNHEY, CDR2 SMNVEV (reference sequence). The CDR3 reads CASSLIPGVDEQFF. The CDR3 nucleotides are TGTGCCAGCAGTTTAATTCCGGGGGTCGATGAGCAGTTCTTC.

The chain is built from TRBV2 and TRBJ2-1, with 11 nucleotides matching TRBD2. The CDR3 runs 15 residues. Germline-derived CDR1 and CDR2 are SNHLY and FYNNEI. J gave up 5 bases and V 8 bases, and 8 bases lay outside the gene matches. The DNA for the CDR3 is TGTGCCAGCGTGCCGGGACTAGCGGTTGACAATGAGCAGTTCTTC. This gives the protein CASVPGLAVDNEQFF.

The DNA of the CDR3 is TGTGCCAGCAGCTTCCGACAGGGGAAGGGAGGACAGCCCCAGCATTTT. Encoded protein: CASSFRQGKGGQPQHF. The chain joins TRBV7-3 to TRBJ1-5; TRBD1 aligns across 8 bases. The CDR3 totals 16 residues. V dropped 3 bases and J dropped 7; count of bases not matched to a gene: 11. Germline V gene sequence: CDR1 SGHTA, CDR2 FQGTGA.

The V call is TRBV28, the J call TRBJ1-3; D uncertain. The germline CDR1 and CDR2 sequences are MDHEN and SYDVKM. Trimming left V 4 bases short and J 4 bases short, with 11 bases between. The CDR3 has 14 amino acids. The CDR3: CASSSQHLGNTIYF. In nucleotides, the CDR3 is TGTGCCAGCAGTTCCCAACACCTCGGAAACACCATATATTTT.